The entry below gives a single TCR beta chain sequence along with its context. Its cognate antigen is unknown. Trimming removed 5 bases at V and 3 bases at J, with 7 bases between. The CDR3 has 12 amino acids. CDR1 and CDR2 (germline): MDHEN, SYDVKM. These data belong to a study of T cells in Graves' hyperthyroidism and ophthalmopathy. The study's findings and limits: Researchers found most expanded thyroid clonotypes above 0.001 in blood as well. Ophthalmopathy cases were set apart from stable hyperthyroidism by a 13 V-J model.

From RNA transcripts, TCR beta CDR3 regions were amplified. Researchers ran a first-round RT-PCR on the TCR CDR3 using the HTBI primer set. TCRdb processed the multiplex PCR reads anew with MiXCR; each CDR3 protein has one entry. Of roughly 500,000 distinct CDR3 sequences listed, approximately 16% are singletons. Material: blood. The V call is TRBV28, the J call TRBJ2-5; D remains ambiguous. The receptor comes from a woman in her 30s with Graves' ophthalmopathy. The CDR3 protein is CASSPHEETQYF. CDR3 in DNA: TGTGCCAGCAGTCCCCATGAAGAGACCCAGTACTTC.